The source of this T cell receptor (beta chain) is a study of T cell clones after liver transplantation. TCRdb keeps only in-frame clones here, not all; method: immunoSEQ multiplex PCR. The sample carries nearly 55,000 clones, around 85% recorded once. This clone was picked up one time. This receptor was obtained from a human donor who received a liver transplant. The sequencing here drew on CD4+ T cells from blood, taken before liver transplant.

The CDR3 DNA follows: TGTGCCTGGAAGCGACTATCGACAGATACGCAGTATTTT. Translating gives CAWKRLSTDTQYF. The chain recombines TRBV30 with TRBJ2-3, with D possibly TRBD2 on 5 matching bases. Trimming took 4 bases from V and 3 from J, leaving 11 bases between them. In germline, CDR1 is GTSNPN, CDR2 SVGIG (reference sequence). The CDR3 sequence is 13 residues long.